These T cell receptor beta chains were read from a single sample in a study of cytomegalovirus exposure and HLA in healthy donors. Produced via immunoSEQ multiplex PCR; TCRdb's table is partial and in-frame only. Here the sample spans 180,000 or so clones, approximately 78% being singletons. The sample taken for sequencing was PBMCs. Receptor source: a woman in her forties or fifties in good health and CMV-seropositive. Each CDR3 is given with its conserved first and last residue. D genes are given only for firm matches. Not all rows give a size; the values are once, few, many and, for expanded clones, a class.

v_gene	d_gene	abundance	j_gene	CDR3aa	CDR3nt
TRBV5-6	-	-	TRBJ1-6	CASSGAPGSPLHF	TGTGCCAGCAGTGGTGCCCCAGGGTCACCCCTCCACTTT
TRBV10-2	TRBD1	-	TRBJ2-7	CASRAGTGFPEQYF	TGCGCCAGCAGAGCCGGGACAGGGTTTCCCGAGCAGTACTTC
TRBV5-8	-	-	TRBJ1-5	CASTSNQPQHF	TGTGCCAGCACCTCTAATCAGCCCCAGCATTTT
TRBV19	TRBD1	-	TRBJ2-1	CASSLSTGVGEQFF	TGTGCCAGTAGTCTCTCGACAGGGGTGGGTGAGCAGTTCTTC
TRBV18	TRBD2	-	TRBJ2-5	CASSQQAGGGETQYF	TGTGCCAGCTCACAACAAGCGGGAGGCGGTGAGACCCAGTACTTC
TRBV30	TRBD2	-	TRBJ2-7	CAWSVRGTSGKRVYEQYF	TGTGCCTGGAGTGTACGTGGGACTAGCGGGAAGAGGGTGTACGAGCAGTACTTC
TRBV7-2	TRBD1	-	TRBJ1-1	CASSLVQGATAEAFF	TGTGCCAGCAGCTTAGTCCAGGGGGCAACCGCTGAAGCTTTCTTT
TRBV14	TRBD1	-	TRBJ2-7	CASSQGQGSYEQYF	TGTGCCAGCAGCCAAGGACAGGGCTCCTACGAGCAGTACTTC
TRBV7-9	-	few	TRBJ2-7	CASSPRGASYEQYF	TGTGCCAGCAGCCCCCGGGGAGCCTCCTACGAGCAGTACTTC
TRBV28	-	-	TRBJ1-4	CASSLGQALEKLFF	TGTGCCAGCAGTTTGGGCCAGGCCCTTGAAAAACTGTTTTTT
TRBV4-3	TRBD2	-	TRBJ2-7	CASSQGTSYEQYF	TGCGCCAGCAGCCAAGGGACTAGCTACGAGCAGTACTTC
TRBV7-3	-	-	TRBJ1-1	CASSVQENTEAFF	TGTGCCAGCAGCGTACAGGAAAACACTGAAGCTTTCTTT
TRBV5-1	TRBD1	once	TRBJ1-1	CASSLVAGGNTEAFF	TGCGCCAGCAGCTTGGTCGCAGGGGGGAACACTGAAGCTTTCTTT
TRBV11-3	-	-	TRBJ1-3	CASSSSSGNTIYF	TGTGCCAGCAGCTCCTCCTCTGGAAACACCATATATTTT
TRBV28	TRBD2	-	TRBJ2-3	CASSLTRLARQYF	TGTGCCAGCAGTTTAACACGACTAGCCAGGCAGTATTTT
TRBV19	TRBD1	-	TRBJ2-1	CASSPGQGTGEQFF	TGTGCCAGTAGCCCGGGACAGGGGACAGGGGAGCAGTTCTTC
TRBV6-5	-	-	TRBJ2-7	CASSSRSSSYEQYF	TGTGCCAGCAGTTCCCGGTCAAGCTCCTACGAGCAGTACTTC
TRBV18	-	-	TRBJ2-7	CASSPPGGGSYEQYF	TGTGCCAGCTCACCACCAGGAGGAGGTTCCTACGAGCAGTACTTC